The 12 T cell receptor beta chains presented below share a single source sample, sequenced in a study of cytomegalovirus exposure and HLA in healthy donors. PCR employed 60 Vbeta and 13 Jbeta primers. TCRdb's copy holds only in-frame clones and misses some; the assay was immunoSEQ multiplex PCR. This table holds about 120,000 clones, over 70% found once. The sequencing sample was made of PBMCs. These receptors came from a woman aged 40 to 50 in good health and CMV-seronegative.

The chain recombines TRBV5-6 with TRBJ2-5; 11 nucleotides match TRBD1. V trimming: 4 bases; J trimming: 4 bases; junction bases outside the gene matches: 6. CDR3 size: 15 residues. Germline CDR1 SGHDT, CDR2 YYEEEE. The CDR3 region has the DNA TGTGCCAGCAGCACTCGGACAGGGGGCCCAGAGACCCAGTACTTC. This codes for CASSTRTGGPETQYF.

The CDR3 spells CASSKAGGSVSYEQYF. The CDR3 nucleotides read TGTGCCAGCAGCAAGGCGGGGGGATCCGTGAGCTACGAGCAGTACTTC. The chain couples TRBV7-2 to TRBJ2-7; 8 bases fit TRBD2. This CDR3 is 16 amino acids long. Germline CDR1 SGHTA, CDR2 FQGNSA. J was trimmed by 3 bases and V by 5 bases; bases with no gene match: 12.

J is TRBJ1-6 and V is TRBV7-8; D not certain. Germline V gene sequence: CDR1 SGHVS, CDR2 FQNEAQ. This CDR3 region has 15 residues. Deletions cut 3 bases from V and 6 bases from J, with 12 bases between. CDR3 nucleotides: TGTGCCAGCAGCTTGGCGAGGGCGGGTAATTCACCCCTCCACTTT. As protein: CASSLARAGNSPLHF.

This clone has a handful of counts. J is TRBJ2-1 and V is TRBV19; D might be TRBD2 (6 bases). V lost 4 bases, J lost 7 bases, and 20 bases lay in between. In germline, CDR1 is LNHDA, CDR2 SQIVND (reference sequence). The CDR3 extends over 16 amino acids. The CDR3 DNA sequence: TGTGCCAGTAGTAGTTGGGACGGGAGAAGCGGTAATGAGCAGTTCTTC. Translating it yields CASSSWDGRSGNEQFF. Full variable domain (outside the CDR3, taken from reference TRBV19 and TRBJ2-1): DGGITQSPKYLFRKEGQNVTLSCEQNLNHDAMYWYRQDPGQGLRLIYYSQIVNDFQKGDIAEGYSVSREKKESFPLTVTSAQKNPTAFYLCASSSWDGRSGNEQFFGPGTRLTVL.

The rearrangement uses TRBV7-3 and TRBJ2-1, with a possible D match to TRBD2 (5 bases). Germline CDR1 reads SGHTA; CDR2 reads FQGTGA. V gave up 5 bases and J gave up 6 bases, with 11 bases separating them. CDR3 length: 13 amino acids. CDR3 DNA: TGTGCCAGCAGCCCCCGGACTGTCAATGAGCAGTTCTTC. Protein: CASSPRTVNEQFF.

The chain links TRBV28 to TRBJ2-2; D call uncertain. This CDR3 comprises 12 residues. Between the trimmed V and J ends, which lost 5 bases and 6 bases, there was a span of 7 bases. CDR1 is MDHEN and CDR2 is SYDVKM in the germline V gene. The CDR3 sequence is CASSLGAGELFF. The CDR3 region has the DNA TGTGCCAGCAGTCTTGGAGCCGGGGAGCTGTTTTTT.

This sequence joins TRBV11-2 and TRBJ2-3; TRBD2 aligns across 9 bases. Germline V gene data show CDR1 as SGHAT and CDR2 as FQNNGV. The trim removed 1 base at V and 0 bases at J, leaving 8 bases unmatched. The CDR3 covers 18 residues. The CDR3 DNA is TGTGCCAGCAGCTTAGTGGCTAGCGGGGACCTAAGCACAGATACGCAGTATTTT. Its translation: CASSLVASGDLSTDTQYF.

CDR3 amino acids: CASSPEGNLRYEQYF. The DNA for the CDR3 is TGTGCCAGCAGCCCTGAGGGTAATCTTCGCTACGAGCAGTACTTC. The V and J genes are TRBV6-5 and TRBJ2-7; the D gene is possibly TRBD2 (5 bases). Germline assignment: CDR1 MNHEY and CDR2 SVGAGI. This CDR3 spans 15 amino acids. Between the trimmed V and J ends, which lost 6 bases and 3 bases, there was a span of 18 bases.

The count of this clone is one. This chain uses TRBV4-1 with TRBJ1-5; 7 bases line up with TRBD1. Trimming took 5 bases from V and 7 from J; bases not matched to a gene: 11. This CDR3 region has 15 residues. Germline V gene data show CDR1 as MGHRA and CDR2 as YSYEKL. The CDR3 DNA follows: TGCGCCAGCAGCGGCCAGGGGGTCACCGCCCAGCCCCAGCATTTT. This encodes CASSGQGVTAQPQHF.

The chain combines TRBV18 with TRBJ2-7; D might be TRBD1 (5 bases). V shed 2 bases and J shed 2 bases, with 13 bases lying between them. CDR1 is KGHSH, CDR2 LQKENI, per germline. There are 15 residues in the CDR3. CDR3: CASSPGATAPYEQYF. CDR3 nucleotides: TGTGCCAGCTCACCAGGGGCGACAGCACCCTACGAGCAGTACTTC.

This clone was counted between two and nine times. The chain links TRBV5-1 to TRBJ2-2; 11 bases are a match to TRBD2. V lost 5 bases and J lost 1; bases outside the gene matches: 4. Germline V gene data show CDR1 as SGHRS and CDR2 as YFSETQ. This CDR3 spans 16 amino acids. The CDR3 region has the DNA TGCGCCAGCAGGTCGGGACTAGCGGAGAACACCGGGGAGCTGTTTTTT. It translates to CASRSGLAENTGELFF. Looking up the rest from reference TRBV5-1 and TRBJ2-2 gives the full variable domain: KAGVTQTPRYLIKTRGQQVTLSCSPISGHRSVSWYQQTPGQGLQFLFEYFSETQRNKGNFPGRFSGRQFSNSRSEMNVSTLELGDSALYLCASRSGLAENTGELFFGEGSRLTVL.

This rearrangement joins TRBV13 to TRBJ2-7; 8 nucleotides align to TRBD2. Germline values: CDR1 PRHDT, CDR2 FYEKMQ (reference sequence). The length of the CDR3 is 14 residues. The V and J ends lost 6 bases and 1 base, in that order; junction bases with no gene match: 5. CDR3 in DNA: TGTGCCAGCAGGATAGCGGGAAAGTCCTACGAGCAGTACTTC. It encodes CASRIAGKSYEQYF.